This TCR beta chain emerged from a study of T cells in Graves' hyperthyroidism and ophthalmopathy (dated by TCRdb to between 2019 and 2020). Concerning the study at large: Peripheral blood samples were taken at the time of initial diagnosis, prior to any treatment. To identify distinguishing TCR V-J signatures, a discovery cohort of around 100 patients was used, comprising fewer than 45 with Graves' ophthalmopathy and roughly 60 with stable Graves' hyperthyroidism. Prospective prediction of ophthalmopathy was tested in an independent validation cohort of fewer than 20 hyperthyroidism patients and around 16 patients who later progressed to ophthalmopathy. The 100 discovery patients were randomly split 7:3 into training and test sets. The study also compared thyroid tissue and blood T-cell repertoires from a handful of Graves' hyperthyroidism patients. Once sampling was done, hyperthyroidism patients were given methimazole at a starting dose of 30 mg daily, whereas ophthalmopathy patients were given high-dose intravenous methylprednisolone. The paper reports TCR Vbeta CDR3 sequencing of some 140 peripheral blood samples: over 40 ophthalmopathy, under 80 hyperthyroidism and approximately 17 progressor patients.

Hyperthyroidism patients were newly diagnosed, with disease duration under 2 months, and aged 18 to 65 years. The study excluded patients with uncontrolled infections, other autoimmune diseases, pregnancy or lactation. Diagnoses were established on the basis of clinical symptoms, serum thyroxine and TRAb, thyroid ultrasound, and orbital computed tomography. Blood from progressor patients was collected at the time of first diagnosis with hyperthyroidism, before any ophthalmopathy symptoms had appeared. PBMCs were separated from over 9 ml of fresh peripheral blood using Ficoll-Paque density gradient centrifugation. Progressor patients were defined as those initially diagnosed with Graves' hyperthyroidism in whom ophthalmopathy developed during follow-up. Trizol reagent was used to extract total RNA, and RNA quality was then checked on an Agilent 2100 Bioanalyzer. Amplification of TCR beta CDR3 regions was carried out from RNA transcripts. The first round of RT-PCR for the TCR CDR3 was performed with the HTBI primer set and the Qiagen OneStep RT-PCR kit. A second multiplex PCR round built the libraries, followed by size selection and purification. The libraries were sequenced on an Illumina HiSeq2000 using paired-end 100 bp reads. The paper's data handling went like this. Raw data were processed with SOAPnuke, discarding reads with adapters, uncalled bases, mean Phred below 15, or no exact constant-primer or identifier match. COPE v1.2.5 was used to merge high-quality paired reads, and clonotypes were defined as unique nucleotide sequences. MiTCR v1.1 was used to align the clonotypes against IMGT TRBV, TRBD and TRBJ reference segments. Only V-J combinations with frequency above 0.0001, covering 99% to 99.2% of repertoires, were analysed. A TCS score was defined as the ratio between F50 (clonal expansion) and ExV (chaos), using BLOSUM62-based TCRdist between CDR3 peptides within each V-J. Welch's t-statistics and random forest reduced 500 to 550 V-J features to about 12, which were used in a naive Bayes classifier (R e1071). TCRdb reworked the public reads: Q25 trimming with fastp, MiXCR clone assembly, productive beta chains retained. Entries are consolidated by CDR3 protein sequence, retaining the most common genes and DNA. For this entry, the V and J calls and clone size follow TCRdb and not the study's own pipeline. Present in this sample are 300,000 to 450,000 distinct CDR3 sequences, roughly 14% of which were seen just once. The top ten clones comprise less than 25% of the sample.

The table lists this clonotype with a count of one. Which antigen it targets is not known. No base-level quality is on record; no much larger clone is a single base apart. A single read makes a weak case. What the research found in general, with its limitations: In validation, progression to ophthalmopathy was predicted by the model with about 70% sensitivity and around 75% specificity, a median of approximately 6.5 months before onset. Most expanded thyroid clonotypes (frequency above 0.001) were also found in blood, which suggests that blood repertoires may mirror thyroid immune responses. No statistical method was used to set the sample size in advance, and investigators knew the group allocation. A model built on a 13 V-J signature distinguished ophthalmopathy from stable hyperthyroidism, reaching 85% to 90% sensitivity and approximately 83% specificity in cross-validation and 80%/75% in testing.

V is pared back by 6 bases and J by 11 bases, with 33 bases lying between the germline termini. The germline V gene encodes CDR1 MDHEN and CDR2 SYDVKM. Including cysteine and phenylalanine, the CDR3 has 18 amino acids. Only CDR3 DNA remains: 54 bases, in frame from the first base. The TCR was taken from a man younger than 40 with Graves' hyperthyroidism that later progressed to Graves' ophthalmopathy. The chain joins TRBV28 to TRBJ2-3; the D gene is perhaps TRBD1 or TRBD2, each of them matching over 6 bases. Sequenced: blood. At the DNA level, the sequence is TGTGCCAGCAGGGGGGGTATTGAAGGACTGGGGGCCCCCCGAGGGCAGTATTTT. Translated, this gives CASRGGIEGLGAPRGQYF.